This T cell receptor beta chain was identified in a study of identical twins (TCRdb year 2016). Broadly, across the study: TCR alpha and beta repertoires from monozygotic twins, unrelated adults of various ages and cord blood were deep-sequenced to test whether fetal clonotypes persist. Replicate twin experiments were performed at different times using different library preparation protocols to rule out contamination.

Broad study findings and their caveats: Because the same donors could not be followed over many years, the conclusions relied on cross-sectional statistical analysis. Excess twin sharing in beta out-of-frame sequences was weaker because fewer shared sequences lowered the signal-to-noise ratio. Out-of-frame TCR alpha sequences shared between twins showed an excess of low generation-probability sequences compared with coincidental sharing between unrelated individuals. In monozygotic twins, out-of-frame TCR alpha sharing was systematically underestimated by recombination models, although the models agreed with sharing between unrelated individuals. Abundant cord blood beta clonotypes had fewer insertions, young adult naive repertoires showed a similar but weaker trend, and memory repertoires showed no such trend. Zero-insertion analyses could be partly confounded by invariant T cells such as MAIT and iNKT, though diverse VJ usage argued against such confounding for most clonotypes.

Only healthy Caucasian donors were included. The twin cohort comprised three pairs of female monozygotic twins, all aged roughly 18 to 30 years. Positive isolation kits from Invitrogen were used to isolate CD4+ and CD8+ T cell populations. This clonotype was counted only a few times. Its target antigen remains unknown. Base qualities are not at hand, and no much larger clone is one base apart. The receptor library was made with 5' RACE. TCRdb names Illumina HiSeq 2000 as the instrument used. Template switching introduced a universal primer binding site; the final cDNA contained a unique molecular identifier, enabling accurate counting of TCR cDNA molecules. Specific primers in the conserved constant-segment region were used to synthesize first-strand cDNA for the TCR alpha and beta chains. To control for contamination, every cDNA library was double barcoded, receiving both a SMART-Mk sample barcode and Illumina barcodes. TruSeq adapter sequences, together with Illumina sample barcodes, were added in two successive PCR steps. The Illumina HiSeq platform was used with custom primers to sequence TCR alpha and beta cDNA libraries. Concerning the study's data processing: Raw reads were processed with MiGEC to extract unique molecular identifiers, and MiXCR was used to determine CDR3 positions. Recombination models were inferred per individual with the repgenHMM and IGoR tools using an EM algorithm. The tcR package in R was used for shared clonotype analysis, with sharing normalized by the product of cloneset sizes. To study raw recombination without the effects of thymic and clonal selection, out-of-frame nonproductive sequences were analyzed. Starting from the raw public reads, TCRdb applied fastp trimming at Q25, assembled clones with MiXCR and retained in-frame beta chains. Rows are combined by CDR3 protein, so each entry shows the most common genes and DNA. The V and J calls and clone size are TCRdb's, not the authors'. The sample records 400,000 to 550,000 distinct CDR3 sequences, about 24% of which are singletons. The top ten constitute 2.9% of the sample.

CDR3 length: 12 amino acids, cysteine to phenylalanine. Only the CDR3 DNA stays, 36 bases, in frame from base 1. V is pared back by 1 base and J by 9 bases, with 7 bases lying between the germline termini. The germline V gene sets CDR1 to SGHAT and CDR2 to FQNNGV. The same sample was also used in a study of T cells expressing NK-cell markers. From the second report: Under ten donors provided sorted CD3+CD56+NKG2C+, CD3+CD56+NKG2C- and CD3+CD56-NKG2C+ T-cell subsets, whose TCR beta-chain repertoires were profiled. Of the eight sequenced donors, seven were found to be HCMV-seropositive and one was found to be HCMV-seronegative. To restrict sorting to alphabetaTCR-expressing T cells, an anti-gammadeltaTCR antibody was added in several experiments. In roughly 6 donors, the dominant CD3+CD56+NKG2C+ clonotypes ranked among the top 10 CD8+ clonotypes, making up 1.0-7.0% of CD8+ T cells. Those dominant clonotypes were again the most abundant among CD3+CD56-NKG2C+ cells in four donors, at roughly 25-60.1%. Whether the expanded NKG2C-expressing T cell clones were specific for HCMV antigens was left unclear. The study sequenced eight donors, all healthy volunteers chosen at random: three men and five women. A commercial ELISA kit detecting HCMV-specific IgG in serum was used to determine HCMV serostatus. MIGEC handled demultiplexing of the reads and grouping by UMI, while MiTCR was used to assemble and quantify clonotypes. To remove erroneous sequences, TCR cDNA sequences were retained only when supported by two or more reads. Downstream repertoire analysis used the tcR package, and clonotypes were matched across fractions by CDR3 nucleotide sequence plus V segment. VDJmatch was used to annotate antigen specificity against VDJdb, with one amino acid substitution allowed in CDR3.

This receptor was taken from a woman younger than 35 in good health. The chain couples TRBV11-2 to TRBJ2-1; the D gene cannot be named for sure. Sequenced: CD4+ T cells sorted from blood. The nucleotide sequence reads as follows: TGTGCCAGCAGCTTAGGAGCAACTGAGCAGTTCTTC. The translation is CASSLGATEQFF.